The clone carrying this T cell receptor beta chain was counted many times. Its target is unknown. These data originate in a study of regulatory T cells in long-lasting Graves disease. Study-wide results and limits: There were preferences for TRBV28, TRBJ1-2 and TRBJ2-5 in persistent disease.

Unmatched junction bases numbered 13, after V lost 8 bases and J lost 10 bases. CDR1 and CDR2 from the germline V gene are DFQATT and SNEGSKA (reference sequence). The CDR3 has 14 amino acids. Time point noted: newly diagnosed GD, antithyroid drugs for less than 3 months. PBMC-extracted RNA yielded the TCR library. Libraries of TCR beta came from iRepertoire HTBI primers plus Arm-PCR of CDR3 regions. TCRdb independently ran MiXCR on the multiplex PCR reads; one entry per CDR3 protein. The data contain some 450,000 distinct CDR3 sequences, 16% of them seen just once; the ten biggest clones take up 9.5% to 12%. These sequences were also reported in another study, on T cells in Graves' hyperthyroidism and ophthalmopathy.

Sequenced material: peripheral blood mononuclear cells (PBMCs), taken at new diagnosis, from a patient treated with antithyroid drugs. This TCR was recovered from a woman aged 30 to 39 with Graves disease. This chain joins TRBV20-1 and TRBJ2-1; 11 bases map to TRBD2. CDR3 nucleotide sequence: TGCAGTCCCCCCGTTAGCGGGAGGGTAGGCGAGCAGTTCTTC. It specifies CSPPVSGRVGEQFF.